A single sample is the source of the 15 T cell receptor beta chains below, sequenced in a study of cytomegalovirus exposure and HLA in healthy donors. A multiplex PCR was run with 60 Vbeta primers and 13 Jbeta primers. Assay used: immunoSEQ multiplex PCR; TCRdb lists only in-frame clones, some missing. Of some 70,000 clones listed, around 85% are singletons. Sequencing input: PBMCs. These receptors were obtained from a woman between 50 and 59 years old in good health and CMV-seronegative.

This sequence joins TRBV9 and TRBJ1-3; 10 bases are a match to TRBD1. Germline V CDR1 and CDR2: SGDLS, YYNGEE. The trim removed 0 bases at V and 0 bases at J, leaving 9 bases unmatched. The length of the CDR3 is 19 residues. CDR3 region: CASSVGVGTGAISGNTIYF. CDR3 nucleotide sequence: TGTGCCAGCAGCGTAGGTGTAGGGACAGGGGCCATCTCTGGAAACACCATATATTTT.

The V and J genes are TRBV5-4 and TRBJ2-1; 8 bases are a match to TRBD2. The CDR3 extends over 16 amino acids. Germline V gene lookup returns CDR1 SGHNT and CDR2 YYREEE (reference sequence). The V segment lost 0 bases and the J segment 4 bases; nucleotides outside the gene matches: 6. CDR3 loop: CASSLAISGGYNEQFF. Written as DNA, the CDR3 is TGTGCCAGCAGCTTGGCCATAAGCGGGGGTTACAATGAGCAGTTCTTC.

The rearrangement links TRBV5-1 to TRBJ2-1; 11 bases map to TRBD2. Germline-derived CDR1 and CDR2 are SGHRS and YFSETQ. The CDR3 is 16 residues long. With V trimmed by 4 bases and J by 8 bases, 11 bases remained unmatched. Here the CDR3 reads CASSQGLAELNDEQFF. The CDR3 bases are TGCGCCAGCAGCCAGGGACTAGCGGAATTAAACGATGAGCAGTTCTTC.

The chain is built from TRBV19 and TRBJ1-6, with unresolved D. Trimming shortened V by 7 bases and J by 5 bases, and 21 bases separated the two germline ends. CDR1 and CDR2 from the germline V gene are LNHDA and SQIVND (reference sequence). The CDR3 length is 17 residues. The CDR3 DNA follows: TGTGCCAGTAACCCCCGAAACGGGCCCGGGGATAATTCACCCCTCCACTTT. It codes for CASNPRNGPGDNSPLHF.

The chain has TRBV5-4 and TRBJ2-3; no definite D call. The CDR3 is 12 amino acids. The germline V gene encodes CDR1 SGHNT and CDR2 YYREEE (reference sequence). V gave up 4 bases and J gave up 0 bases, with 3 bases separating them. CDR3 residues: CASSLSTDTQYF. The CDR3 bases are TGTGCCAGCAGCCTTAGCACAGATACGCAGTATTTT. The whole variable domain, remainder taken from reference TRBV5-4 and TRBJ2-3, is ETGVTQSPTHLIKTRGQQVTLRCSSQSGHNTVSWYQQALGQGPQFIFQYYREEENGRGNFPPRFSGLQFPNYSSELNVNALELDDSALYLCASSLSTDTQYFGPGTRLTVL.

A few counts support this clone. The CDR3 sequence: CASSYLGEGTEAFF. CDR3 bases: TGTGCCAGCAGTTACTTAGGGGAGGGCACTGAAGCTTTCTTT. This rearrangement joins TRBV6-6 to TRBJ1-1, with D possibly TRBD1 on 5 matching bases. The germline V gene encodes CDR1 MNHNY and CDR2 SVGAGI (reference sequence). CDR3 length: 14 residues. V was pared by 1 base and J by 4 bases, with 10 bases between.

The chain has TRBV4-2 and TRBJ1-3; 7 nucleotides match TRBD1. Germline lookup yields CDR1 LGHNA and CDR2 YNFKEQ. Trimming removed 3 bases from V and 6 bases from J; junction bases left unmatched: 8. The CDR3 totals 15 residues. In DNA form, the CDR3 reads TGTGCCAGCAGCCATGAGGACAGGCAGCAAAACACCATATATTTT. Encoded protein: CASSHEDRQQNTIYF.

The V gene is TRBV4-1, the J gene TRBJ2-7, with TRBD2 matching 11 bases. Germline loops: CDR1 MGHRA, CDR2 YSYEKL. CDR3 length equals 15 residues. Trimming removed 2 bases from V and 3 bases from J; junction bases left unmatched: 3. The CDR3 nucleotides are TGCGCCAGCAGCCAAACCGGGACTAGCGGCTACGAGCAGTACTTC. It codes for CASSQTGTSGYEQYF.

Worth noting for this clone: At one of its ends the junction is not consistent with the germline gene, which may arise from a read error. CDR3 sequence: CAGRPWGQGGETQYF. For the CDR3, the DNA is TGTGCCGGCAGACCCTGGGGACAGGGGGGAGAGACCCAGTACTTC. The rearrangement links TRBV6-1 to TRBJ2-5; 11 bases align to TRBD1. Germline assignment: CDR1 MNHNS and CDR2 SASEGT. This CDR3 is 15 amino acids long.

In this sample, this clone turned up once. This chain connects TRBV25-1 to TRBJ1-2; D possibly corresponds to TRBD1 (5 bases). CDR3 length: 15 amino acids. CDR1 is MGHDK and CDR2 is SYGVNS in the germline V gene. V shed 3 bases and J shed 5 bases, with 16 bases lying between them. CDR3 DNA sequence: TGTGCCAGCAGTGACTTGGGGCAGGGAGGTTATGGCTACACCTTC. This gives the protein CASSDLGQGGYGYTF.

The gene calls are TRBV5-1 and TRBJ1-1, with D tentatively TRBD1 (6 bases). With 1 base removed from V and 1 base from J, the gap between germline ends came to 11 bases. The CDR3 extends over 15 amino acids. The germline V gene encodes CDR1 SGHRS and CDR2 YFSETQ. CDR3 protein: CASSLYRASNTEAFF. CDR3 DNA: TGCGCCAGCAGCTTGTACAGGGCGTCGAACACTGAAGCTTTCTTT.

This clone was detected only once. The chain uses TRBV2 and TRBJ2-3; perhaps TRBD2 as D (6 bases). Germline V lookup: CDR1 SNHLY, CDR2 FYNNEI. Deletions cut 3 bases from V and 1 base from J, with 17 bases between. This CDR3 contains 17 residues. The CDR3 coding sequence is TGTGCCAGCAGTGAGGTATCGAGGGAGGAGGGCACAGATACGCAGTATTTT. Protein product: CASSEVSREEGTDTQYF.

This chain uses TRBV2 with TRBJ1-4; 9 bases fit TRBD1. CDR1 and CDR2 (germline): SNHLY, FYNNEI. The V and J ends lost 7 bases and 11 bases, in that order; junction bases with no gene match: 8. CDR3 size: 13 residues. The CDR3 nucleotides are TGTGCCAGCAAAGGACAGGGGAGGGACAAACTGTTTTTT. This gives the protein CASKGQGRDKLFF.

V and J are TRBV7-3 and TRBJ2-3, with 10 positions matching TRBD2. The germline V gene encodes CDR1 SGHTA and CDR2 FQGTGA. V was pared by 4 bases and J by 2 bases, with 9 bases of the junction left unmatched. The CDR3 is 17 amino acids. For the CDR3, the DNA is TGTGCCAGCAGCTCCATAGCGGGGGGACGGGACACAGATACGCAGTATTTT. Its protein product is CASSSIAGGRDTDTQYF.

The chain is built from TRBV7-3 and TRBJ2-1, with 9 bases aligning to TRBD2. This CDR3 spans 15 amino acids. Germline values: CDR1 SGHTA, CDR2 FQGTGA. V shed 5 bases and J 0 bases; nucleotides not matched to a gene: 2. CDR3 protein: CASSISGSSYNEQFF. The CDR3 DNA is TGTGCCAGCAGCATTAGCGGGAGCTCCTACAATGAGCAGTTCTTC.